This T cell receptor beta chain stems from a study of cytomegalovirus exposure and HLA in healthy donors. The PCR had 60 Vbeta and 13 Jbeta primers. Sequencing used immunoSEQ multiplex PCR; TCRdb keeps in-frame clones, though not all of them. This table lists 120,000 or so clones. Study-level findings and limits: The authors later found TCR association rates varying by HLA locus, with DRB1 most and HLA-C fewest.

About this clone itself: The antigen is undetermined.

The CDR3 is 14 amino acids. Looked up from germline, CDR1 is WSHSY and CDR2 is SAAADI. Trimming at V came to 6 bases and at J to 4 bases, leaving 2 bases not matched to a gene. This clonotype originated in a man aged 18 to 29 in good health and CMV-seronegative. The rearrangement joins TRBV10-2 to TRBJ2-1, with 11 positions matching TRBD2. Sequenced input: PBMCs. The DNA for the CDR3 is TGCGCCAGCAGGACTAGCGGGGAGTACAATGAGCAGTTCTTC. Translation gives CASRTSGEYNEQFF.